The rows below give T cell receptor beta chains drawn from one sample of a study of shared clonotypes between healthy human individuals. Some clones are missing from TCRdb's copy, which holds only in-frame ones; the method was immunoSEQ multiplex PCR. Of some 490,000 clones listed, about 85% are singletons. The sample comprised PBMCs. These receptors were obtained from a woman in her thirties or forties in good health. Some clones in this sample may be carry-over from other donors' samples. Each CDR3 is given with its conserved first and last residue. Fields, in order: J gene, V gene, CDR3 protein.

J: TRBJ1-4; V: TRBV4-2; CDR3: CASSQRTGDGGEKLFF
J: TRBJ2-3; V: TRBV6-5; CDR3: CASRLDRGRADTQYF
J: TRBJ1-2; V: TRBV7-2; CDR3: CASSTYRAYGYTF
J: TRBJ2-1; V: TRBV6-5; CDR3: CAARAGGQNEQFF
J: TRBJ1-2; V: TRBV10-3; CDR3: CAISEYNDYGYTF
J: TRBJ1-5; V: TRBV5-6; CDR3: CASSLRGELSQPQHF
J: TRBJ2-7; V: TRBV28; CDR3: CASSPQEGRYEQYF
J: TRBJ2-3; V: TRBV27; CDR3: CASSLYAGRTDTQYF
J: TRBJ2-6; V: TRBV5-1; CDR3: CASRPPDRGPNSGANVLTF
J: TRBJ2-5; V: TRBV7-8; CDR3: CASSTHATGQETQYF
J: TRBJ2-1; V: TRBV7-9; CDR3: CASRRTVDEQFF
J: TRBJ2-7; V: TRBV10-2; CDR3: CASWEPPLSYEQYF
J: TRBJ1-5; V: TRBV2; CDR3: CASSGGVGVSNQPQHF
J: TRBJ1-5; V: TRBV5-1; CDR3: CASSLQGGQPQHF
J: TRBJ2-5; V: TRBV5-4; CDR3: CASSPPPGRLGETQYF
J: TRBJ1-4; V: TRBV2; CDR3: CASGGPMGFF
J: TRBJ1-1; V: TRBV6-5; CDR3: CASSLGWAFF
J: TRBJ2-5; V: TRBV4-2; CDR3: CASSPPRGQETQYF
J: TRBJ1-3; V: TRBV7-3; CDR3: CASSLTGFGGNTIYF
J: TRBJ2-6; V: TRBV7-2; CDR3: CASSVKSGANVLTF
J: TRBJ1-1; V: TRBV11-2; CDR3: CASSLGRTEPEAFF
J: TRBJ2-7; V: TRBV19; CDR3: CASSISAAPSYEQYF
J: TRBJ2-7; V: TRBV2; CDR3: CASSRQLYEQYF
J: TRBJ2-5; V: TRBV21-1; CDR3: CASSKPGQGRYF
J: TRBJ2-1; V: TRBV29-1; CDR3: CSVAGTSGSSYNEQFF
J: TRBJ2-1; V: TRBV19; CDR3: CASSIVSTEWEQFF
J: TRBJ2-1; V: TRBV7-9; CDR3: CASSTREFF
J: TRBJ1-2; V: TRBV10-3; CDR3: CAIRQGLGGYTF
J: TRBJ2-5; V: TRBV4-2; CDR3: CASSLGTSGMRETQYF
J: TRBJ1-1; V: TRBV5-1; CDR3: CASSGDGSDAEAFF
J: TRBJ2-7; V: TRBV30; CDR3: CAWSGAAPSTGSSYEQYF
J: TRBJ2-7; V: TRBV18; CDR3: CASSLLAGGPYEQYF
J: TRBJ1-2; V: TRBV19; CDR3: CASSIGNPDSGYTF
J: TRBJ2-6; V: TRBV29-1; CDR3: CSVLQGAGANVLTF
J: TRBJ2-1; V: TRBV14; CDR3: CASSQYRERPYNEQFF
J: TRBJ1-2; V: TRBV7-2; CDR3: CASSLGRGLDYGYTF
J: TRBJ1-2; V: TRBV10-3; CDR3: CAISESKGGDNYGYTF
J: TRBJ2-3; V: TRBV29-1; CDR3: CSVQAAGDTQYF
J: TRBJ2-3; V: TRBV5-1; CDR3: CASSLVAGGMVDTQYF
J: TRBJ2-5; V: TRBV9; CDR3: CASSVLVGGETQYF
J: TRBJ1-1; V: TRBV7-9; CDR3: CASSLGEKAFF
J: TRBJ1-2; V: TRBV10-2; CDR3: CASTDREGAYGYTF
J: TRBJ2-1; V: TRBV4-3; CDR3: CASSQDFSGSFNEQFF
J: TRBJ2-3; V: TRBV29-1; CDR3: CSAGYVADTQYF
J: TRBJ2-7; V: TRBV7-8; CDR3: CASSSGLAGPYEQYF
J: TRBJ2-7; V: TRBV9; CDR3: CASSSSSYEQYF
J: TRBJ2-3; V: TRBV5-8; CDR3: CASSLLRDTQYF
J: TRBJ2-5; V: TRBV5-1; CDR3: CASSLGTSGETQYF
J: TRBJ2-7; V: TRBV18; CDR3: CASSPMTGAYEQYF
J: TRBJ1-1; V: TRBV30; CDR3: CAWSVQPNTEAFF
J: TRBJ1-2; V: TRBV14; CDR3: CASSQAGYGYTF
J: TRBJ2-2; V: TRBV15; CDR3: CATRGVGPNTGELFF
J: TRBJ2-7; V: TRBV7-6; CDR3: CASSLNPSSYEQYF
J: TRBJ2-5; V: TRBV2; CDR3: CASGEMGGYETQYF